The 21 T cell receptor beta chains listed next were all sequenced from one sample in a study of shared T cell receptors in the human thymus. The protocol was immunoSEQ multiplex PCR, while the TCRdb copy is restricted to in-frame clones and leaves out a portion. The sample yields 650,000 to 950,000 clones, approximately 85% seen once. These data were also reused for a study on human thymus T cells.

Sequenced material: thymocytes. The receptors derive from a girl less than two years old with a congenital heart defect.

The J gene is TRBJ2-2, the V gene TRBV6-6, with a tentative D call TRBD1 (5 bases). Trimming left V 7 bases short and J 3 bases short, with 18 bases between. Germline assignment: CDR1 MNHNY and CDR2 SVGAGI (reference sequence). The CDR3 has 16 residues. The CDR3 protein is CASIIQASSDTGELFF. CDR3 coding DNA: TGTGCCAGCATTATACAGGCCTCCTCGGACACCGGGGAGCTGTTTTTT.

This chain uses TRBV4-3 with TRBJ2-5; 10 bases line up with TRBD2. The CDR3 runs 16 residues. From germline, CDR1 is LGHNA and CDR2 YSLEER. Unmatched junction bases numbered 2, after V lost 0 bases and J lost 1 base. DNA for the CDR3: TGCGCCAGCAGCCAAGATTCTAGCGGGGGCCAAGAGACCCAGTACTTC. This encodes CASSQDSSGGQETQYF.

The chain has TRBV6-1 and TRBJ2-3, with 11 bases matching TRBD2. Germline assignment: CDR1 MNHNS and CDR2 SASEGT. V was clipped by 4 bases and J by 4 bases; unmatched bases: 4. CDR3 size: 15 residues. CDR3 coding DNA: TGTGCCAGCAGTGTGTCTAGCGGGGGGCCAGATACGCAGTATTTT. This codes for CASSVSSGGPDTQYF.

The chain employs TRBV28 and TRBJ2-4; D may be TRBD2 (7 bases). Trimming took off 0 bases at V and 3 bases at J, with 12 bases between the two ends. The germline V gene encodes CDR1 MDHEN and CDR2 SYDVKM. The CDR3 runs to 16 residues. CDR3 sequence reads: CASSLCGGQGKNIQYF. The CDR3 DNA is TGTGCCAGCAGTTTATGCGGGGGGCAAGGCAAAAACATTCAGTACTTC. The complete variable domain, with remaining parts taken from reference TRBV28 and TRBJ2-4, reads DVKVTQSSRYLVKRTGEKVFLECVQDMDHENMFWYRQDPGLGLRLIYFSYDVKMKEKGDIPEGYSVSREKKERFSLILESASTNQTSMYLCASSLCGGQGKNIQYFGAGTRLSVL.

The CDR3 sequence: CASSYKQGFSGNTIYF. Written as DNA, the CDR3 is TGTGCCAGCAGTTACAAACAGGGGTTCTCCGGAAACACCATATATTTT. The V gene is TRBV6-5, the J gene TRBJ1-3; 7 bases match TRBD1. This CDR3 has 16 amino acids. CDR1 is MNHEY, CDR2 SVGAGI, per germline. V shed 2 bases and J 4 bases; nucleotides not matched to a gene: 8.

The chain is built from TRBV6-5 and TRBJ2-5, with D possibly matching TRBD1 (6 bases). The DNA end lines up better with TRBJ2-7; the J call may be wrong. The CDR3 is made up of 15 amino acids. From germline, CDR1 is MNHEY and CDR2 SVGAGI. This CDR3 is CASSSGTWDLYEQYF. The CDR3, as DNA: TGTGCCAGCAGTTCCGGGACATGGGACCTCTACGAGCAGTACTTC.

The chain carries TRBV9 and TRBJ2-3; TRBD2 agrees at 15 bases. This CDR3 has 16 residues. Germline CDR1 reads SGDLS; CDR2 reads YYNGEE. The V and J ends lost 3 bases and 1 base, in that order; junction bases with no gene match: 0. This CDR3 is CASSGTSGGGTDTQYF. DNA of the CDR3: TGTGCCAGCAGCGGGACTAGCGGGGGGGGCACAGATACGCAGTATTTT.

The CDR3 here is CASSQSRGSSYEQYF. The CDR3 DNA reads as TGCGCCAGCAGCCAATCTAGGGGTTCCTCCTACGAGCAGTACTTC. V and J are TRBV4-3 and TRBJ2-7, with D tentatively TRBD1 (5 bases). The CDR3 is 15 amino acids. The germline V gene encodes CDR1 LGHNA and CDR2 YSLEER. The V end was cut by 2 bases, the J end by 0 bases, with 11 bases between.

This clone was seen only a few times. The gene calls are TRBV11-2 and TRBJ2-7; TRBD1 aligns across 7 bases. Germline V lookup: CDR1 SGHAT, CDR2 FQNNGV. Trimming at V came to 5 bases and at J to 3 bases, leaving 7 bases not matched to a gene. The CDR3 runs 14 residues. The CDR3 DNA reads as TGTGCCAGCAGCCGCGACAGGGCCCTCTACGAGCAGTACTTC. This encodes CASSRDRALYEQYF.

This rearrangement joins TRBV4-1 to TRBJ1-2, with 7 positions matching TRBD1. The trim removed 0 bases at V and 0 bases at J, leaving 4 bases unmatched. The CDR3 has 16 residues. In germline, CDR1 is MGHRA, CDR2 YSYEKL. The DNA for the CDR3 is TGCGCCAGCAGCCAAGAAAGACAGGGAGCTAACTATGGCTACACCTTC. Residues: CASSQERQGANYGYTF.

A word on this clone: One end of the junction does not line up with germline, which may come from a read error. Other DNA sequences within the sample encode an identical CDR3. V is TRBV9 and J is TRBJ1-6; 8 bases line up with TRBD1. The V gene's germline CDR1 is SGDLS and CDR2 YYNGEE. The CDR3 has 16 residues. The CDR3 loop is CASSAPEDRGNSPLHF. CDR3 bases: TGTGCCAGCAGCGCCCCAGAAGACAGGGGTAATTCCCCCCTCCACTTT.

This clone was observed a few times. This rearrangement joins TRBV5-1 to TRBJ1-3, with 9 bases aligning to TRBD1. Germline V gene data show CDR1 as SGHRS and CDR2 as YFSETQ. The ends lost 3 bases at V and 0 bases at J; junction bases unmatched: 7. This CDR3 is built from 17 residues. The CDR3 nucleotides read TGCGCCAGCAGCTCAAGGACAGGGGCCTCCTCTGGAAACACCATATATTTT. Translating gives CASSSRTGASSGNTIYF.

The chain couples TRBV5-6 to TRBJ1-5; D uncertain. Trimming pared 1 base from V and 4 bases from J, leaving 9 bases between. The length of the CDR3 is 14 residues. CDR1 is SGHDT and CDR2 is YYEEEE in the germline V gene. Written as DNA, the CDR3 is TGTGCCAGCAGCTTGTTGACTGCTAATCAGCCCCAGCATTTT. Translating gives CASSLLTANQPQHF.

The rearrangement links TRBV28 to TRBJ2-5; possibly TRBD1 for D (6 bases). V lost 5 bases, J lost 4 bases, and 14 bases lay in between. The CDR3 contains 14 residues. The germline CDR1 and CDR2 sequences are MDHEN and SYDVKM. In nucleotides, the CDR3 is TGTGCCAGCAGTCCCGACAGGCCGAGAGAGACCCAGTACTTC. Translated: CASSPDRPRETQYF.

The CDR3 DNA reads TGTGCCGGGATCCAGGGGCCCAGCACTGAAGCTTTCTTT. Amino acids: CAGIQGPSTEAFF. The rearrangement uses TRBV2 and TRBJ1-1; TRBD1 is a possible D gene (6 bases). The ends were cut back, 11 bases at V and 4 bases at J, with 17 bases in the middle. The germline V gene has CDR1 SNHLY and CDR2 FYNNEI. The CDR3 sequence is 13 residues long.

The chain recombines TRBV6-1 with TRBJ1-1; 8 nucleotides line up with TRBD1. After removal of 4 bases from V and 7 bases from J, the junction contained 11 bases not matched to a gene. CDR3 length: 15 amino acids. CDR1 and CDR2 from the germline V gene are MNHNS and SASEGT. This CDR3 reads CASSGQGAGGIEAFF. CDR3 nucleotides: TGTGCCAGCAGTGGGCAGGGGGCAGGGGGAATTGAAGCTTTCTTT.

This rearrangement joins TRBV10-1 to TRBJ2-7; 9 bases align to TRBD1. V trimming: 5 bases; J trimming: 2 bases; junction bases outside the gene matches: 7. This CDR3 spans 15 amino acids. Looked up from germline, CDR1 is WNHNN and CDR2 is SYGVQD (reference sequence). The CDR3 loop reads CASSQGTGRPYEQYF. The CDR3, as DNA: TGCGCCAGCAGTCAAGGGACAGGGCGGCCCTACGAGCAGTACTTC.

The rearrangement links TRBV4-3 to TRBJ2-2; D may be TRBD1 (5 bases). This CDR3 region has 16 residues. V was trimmed by 0 bases and J by 6 bases, leaving 14 bases between them. Germline V gene data show CDR1 as LGHNA and CDR2 as YSLEER. CDR3 sequence: CASSQDLNGAPGELFF. The DNA of the CDR3 is TGCGCCAGCAGCCAAGATTTAAATGGGGCCCCCGGGGAGCTGTTTTTT.

The chain links TRBV27 to TRBJ1-1; D is unclear. The CDR3 totals 17 residues. V was shortened by 0 bases and J by 0 bases, with 14 bases between the two germline ends. The germline V gene encodes CDR1 MNHEY and CDR2 SMNVEV (reference sequence). The CDR3: CASSLSVWAYMNTEAFF. Written as DNA, the CDR3 is TGTGCCAGCAGTTTATCTGTGTGGGCTTACATGAACACTGAAGCTTTCTTT.

The rearrangement links TRBV13 to TRBJ2-7; 11 nucleotides match TRBD1. V lost 2 bases, J lost 3 bases, and 3 bases stayed unmatched. Per germline, CDR1 PRHDT and CDR2 FYEKMQ (reference sequence). The CDR3 is 15 amino acids. CDR3 in amino acids: CASSLTGTGGYEQYF. CDR3 DNA sequence: TGTGCCAGCAGCTTAACCGGGACAGGGGGCTACGAGCAGTACTTC.

This chain uses TRBV5-1 with TRBJ2-7; 13 nucleotides match TRBD2. The CDR3 spans 15 residues. V shed 3 bases, J shed 5 bases, and the junction held 5 bases outside the gene matches. CDR1 and CDR2 (germline): SGHRS, YFSETQ. CDR3 in DNA: TGCGCCAGCAGCTCCACTAGCGGGGGGGCTCACGAGCAGTACTTC. This encodes CASSSTSGGAHEQYF.